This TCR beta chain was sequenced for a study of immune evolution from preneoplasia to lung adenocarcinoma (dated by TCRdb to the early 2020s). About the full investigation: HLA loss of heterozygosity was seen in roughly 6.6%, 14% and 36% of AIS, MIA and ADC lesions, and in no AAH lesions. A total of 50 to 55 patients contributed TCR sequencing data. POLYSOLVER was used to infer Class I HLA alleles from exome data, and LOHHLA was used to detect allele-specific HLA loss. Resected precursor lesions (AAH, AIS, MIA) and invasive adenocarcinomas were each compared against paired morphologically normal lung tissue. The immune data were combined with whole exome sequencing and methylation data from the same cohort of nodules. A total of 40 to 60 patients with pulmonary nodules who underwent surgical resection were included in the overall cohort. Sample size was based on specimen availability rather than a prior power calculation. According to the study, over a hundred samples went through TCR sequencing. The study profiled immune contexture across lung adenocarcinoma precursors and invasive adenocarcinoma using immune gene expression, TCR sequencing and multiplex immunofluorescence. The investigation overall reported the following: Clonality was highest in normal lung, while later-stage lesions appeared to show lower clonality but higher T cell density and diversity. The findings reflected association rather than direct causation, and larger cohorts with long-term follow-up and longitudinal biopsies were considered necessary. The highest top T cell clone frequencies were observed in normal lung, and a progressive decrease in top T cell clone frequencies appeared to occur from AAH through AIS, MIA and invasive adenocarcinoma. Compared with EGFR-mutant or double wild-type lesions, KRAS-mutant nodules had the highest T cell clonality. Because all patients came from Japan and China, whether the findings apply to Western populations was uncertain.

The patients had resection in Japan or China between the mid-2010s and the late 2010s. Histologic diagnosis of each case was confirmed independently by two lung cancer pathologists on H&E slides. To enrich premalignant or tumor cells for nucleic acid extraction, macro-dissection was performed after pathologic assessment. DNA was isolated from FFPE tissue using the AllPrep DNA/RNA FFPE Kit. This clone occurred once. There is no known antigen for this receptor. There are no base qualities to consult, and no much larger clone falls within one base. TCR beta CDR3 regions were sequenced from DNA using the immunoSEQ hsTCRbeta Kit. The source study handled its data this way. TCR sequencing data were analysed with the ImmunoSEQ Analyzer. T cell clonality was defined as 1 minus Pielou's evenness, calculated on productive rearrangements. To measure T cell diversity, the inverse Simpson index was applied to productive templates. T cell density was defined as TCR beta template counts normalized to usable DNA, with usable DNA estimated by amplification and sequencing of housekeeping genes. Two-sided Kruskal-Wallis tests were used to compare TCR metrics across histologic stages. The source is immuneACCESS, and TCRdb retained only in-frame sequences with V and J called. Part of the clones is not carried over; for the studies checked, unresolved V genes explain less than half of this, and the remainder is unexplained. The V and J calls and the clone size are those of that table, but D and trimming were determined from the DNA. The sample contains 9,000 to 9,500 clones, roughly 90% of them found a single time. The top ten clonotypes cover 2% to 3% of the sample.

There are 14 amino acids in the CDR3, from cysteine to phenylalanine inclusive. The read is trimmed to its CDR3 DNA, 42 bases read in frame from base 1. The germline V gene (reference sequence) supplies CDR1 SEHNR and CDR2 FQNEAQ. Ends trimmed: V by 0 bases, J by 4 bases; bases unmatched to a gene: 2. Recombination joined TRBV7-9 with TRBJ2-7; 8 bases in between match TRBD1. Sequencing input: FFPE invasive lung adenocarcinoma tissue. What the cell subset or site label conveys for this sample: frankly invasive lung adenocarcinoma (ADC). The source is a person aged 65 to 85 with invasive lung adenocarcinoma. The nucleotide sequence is TGTGCCAGCAGCTTAGCTGGGACAGGTTACGAGCAGTACTTC. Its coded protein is CASSLAGTGYEQYF.